This T cell receptor (beta chain) was documented in a study of CXCR3-negative and CXCR3-positive naive CD8 T cells. Study results and caveats: The study found more hydrophobic TRB CDR3s in CXCR3-positive naive cells than in CXCR3-negative naive cells. Memory CD8+ T cell repertoires were far less diverse than both naive subsets.

Each TRB cDNA library was prepared by 5' RACE (with UMI labels). One entry per CDR3 protein, without DNA, is what TCRdb gives after re-calling the 5' RACE reads. The sample is made up of 80,000 to 100,000 distinct CDR3 sequences, and the top ten hold nearly 0.85% of it. About this clonotype itself: Its antigen remains unidentified.

This CDR3 comprises 15 residues. Germline assignment: CDR1 SNHLY and CDR2 FYNNEI. Sequencing was done on a sample of naive CXCR3+ CD8+ T cells from blood. The sample's subset: CD45RO-CCR7+CD27+CD95- naive CD8+ T cells expressing CXCR3 (TNR3+). This sequence originates from a human donor in good health. Some clones in this sample may be carry-over from other donors' samples. The chain joins TRBV2 to TRBJ1-5; TCRdb reports TRBD1, a call that lacks DNA to check it against. The CDR3 reads CASRPGQFGNQPQHF. Full variable domain (remainder filled in from reference TRBV2 and TRBJ1-5): EPEVTQTPSHQVTQMGQEVILRCVPISNHLYFYWYRQILGQKVEFLVSFYNNEISEKSEIFDDQFSVERPDGSNFTLKIRSTKLEDSAMYFCASRPGQFGNQPQHFGDGTRLSIL.